These T cell receptor beta chains were read from a single sample in a study of pediatric ulcerative colitis. The table came from immunoSEQ multiplex PCR; TCRdb's copy has only in-frame clones and leaves some out. The repertoire includes more than 35,000 clones, 55% to 85% of them detected once, and around 0.7% sits in the top ten. The sequenced sample was gut tissue. These TCRs come from a boy aged 5-17 years with moderate ulcerative colitis. Both conserved end residues are part of each CDR3. Each record gives: clone size, J gene, V gene, D gene, CDR3 DNA, CDR3 protein. The D gene is left open where the match is weak. The listing skips clone size in some rows; elsewhere it reads once, few, many or a size class.

clone size: NA
J gene: TRBJ2-7
V gene: TRBV5-1
D gene: TRBD2
CDR3 DNA: TGCGCCAGCAGCTTGGGCGGGACTAGCGGGAGTTACGAGCAGTACTTC
CDR3 protein: CASSLGGTSGSYEQYF

clone size: few
J gene: TRBJ1-3
V gene: TRBV6-5
D gene: TRBD1
CDR3 DNA: TGTGCCAGCAGTTCAACAGGGGACGGAAACACCATATATTTT
CDR3 protein: CASSSTGDGNTIYF

clone size: NA
J gene: TRBJ1-4
V gene: TRBV7-6
D gene: NA
CDR3 DNA: TGTGCCAGCAGTCGATCTACAGGGTCTGACGAAAAACTGTTTTTT
CDR3 protein: CASSRSTGSDEKLFF

clone size: few
J gene: TRBJ1-6
V gene: TRBV5-1
D gene: TRBD1
CDR3 DNA: TGCGCCAGCAGGACAGGGGCTGGGGTGCCCCTCCACTTT
CDR3 protein: CASRTGAGVPLHF

clone size: NA
J gene: TRBJ1-3
V gene: TRBV4-3
D gene: NA
CDR3 DNA: TGCGCCAGCAGCCAAAAAGACTCTGGAAACACCATATATTTT
CDR3 protein: CASSQKDSGNTIYF

clone size: few
J gene: TRBJ2-1
V gene: TRBV10-3
D gene: NA
CDR3 DNA: TGTGCCATCATACGACAGCTAACCTACAATGAGCAGTTCTTC
CDR3 protein: CAIIRQLTYNEQFF

clone size: NA
J gene: TRBJ1-3
V gene: TRBV5-8
D gene: NA
CDR3 DNA: TGTGCCAGCAGCTTGAGGCAGGGGAGAGGAAACACCATATATTTT
CDR3 protein: CASSLRQGRGNTIYF

clone size: once
J gene: TRBJ2-3
V gene: TRBV5-5
D gene: NA
CDR3 DNA: TGTGCCAGCAGCTTGCAGGGTACGCAGTATTTT
CDR3 protein: CASSLQGTQYF

clone size: NA
J gene: TRBJ1-5
V gene: TRBV6-1
D gene: NA
CDR3 DNA: TGTGCCAGCAGTGGGCAGATGACTCAGCCCCAGCATTTT
CDR3 protein: CASSGQMTQPQHF

clone size: NA
J gene: TRBJ1-4
V gene: TRBV7-2
D gene: NA
CDR3 DNA: TGTGCCAGCAGCCTAGTTGGGGGTGAAAAACTGTTTTTT
CDR3 protein: CASSLVGGEKLFF

clone size: NA
J gene: TRBJ2-7
V gene: TRBV2
D gene: NA
CDR3 DNA: TGTGCCAGCAGTGAAGCAGGCCGCAGCCGATACGAGCAGTACTTC
CDR3 protein: CASSEAGRSRYEQYF

clone size: NA
J gene: TRBJ1-1
V gene: TRBV6-6
D gene: NA
CDR3 DNA: TGTGCCAGCAGACTCAGGGTAGGGGAGAGTGGCACTGAAGCTTTCTTT
CDR3 protein: CASRLRVGESGTEAFF

clone size: NA
J gene: TRBJ2-7
V gene: TRBV4-2
D gene: NA
CDR3 DNA: TGTGCCAGCAGCCAAGAGGGGACACTTCTCGGCGAGCAGTACTTC
CDR3 protein: CASSQEGTLLGEQYF

clone size: NA
J gene: TRBJ2-7
V gene: TRBV20-1
D gene: NA
CDR3 DNA: TGCAGTGCTCTCACAGGGTCCGAGCAGTACTTC
CDR3 protein: CSALTGSEQYF

clone size: few
J gene: TRBJ2-1
V gene: TRBV2
D gene: TRBD2
CDR3 DNA: TGTGCCAGCAGAGTCCCTGGGGGGGCCTACAATGAGCAGTTCTTC
CDR3 protein: CASRVPGGAYNEQFF

clone size: few
J gene: TRBJ2-5
V gene: TRBV7-3
D gene: TRBD1
CDR3 DNA: TGTGCCAGCAGGCAAACAGGGGGCCTTGGGGAGACCCAGTACTTC
CDR3 protein: CASRQTGGLGETQYF

clone size: NA
J gene: TRBJ1-4
V gene: TRBV28
D gene: NA
CDR3 DNA: TGTGCCAGCAGTTTAGGGGGAACTAATGAAAAACTGTTTTTT
CDR3 protein: CASSLGGTNEKLFF

clone size: NA
J gene: TRBJ2-7
V gene: TRBV19
D gene: TRBD2
CDR3 DNA: TGTGCCAGTAGTGCGGCTAGCGGGAGGGGCCACGAGCAGTACTTC
CDR3 protein: CASSAASGRGHEQYF

clone size: NA
J gene: TRBJ2-7
V gene: TRBV7-3
D gene: NA
CDR3 DNA: TGTGCCAGCAGCTTTTCCAGGGACAACGAGCAGTACTTC
CDR3 protein: CASSFSRDNEQYF

clone size: NA
J gene: TRBJ2-1
V gene: TRBV28
D gene: NA
CDR3 DNA: TGTGCCAGCAGTTCCTGGGGGGGCCGCCGGATTAACAATGAGCAGTTCTTC
CDR3 protein: CASSSWGGRRINNEQFF

clone size: NA
J gene: TRBJ2-1
V gene: TRBV10-3
D gene: TRBD2
CDR3 DNA: TGTGCCATCAGTGAGTCCGGAACTAGCGGTCTTGCCTTTAGAGAGCAGTTCTTC
CDR3 protein: CAISESGTSGLAFREQFF

clone size: NA
J gene: TRBJ1-1
V gene: TRBV2
D gene: NA
CDR3 DNA: TGTGCCAGCATAGAGGGGGGAACTGAAGCTTTCTTT
CDR3 protein: CASIEGGTEAFF

clone size: NA
J gene: TRBJ2-7
V gene: TRBV7-9
D gene: NA
CDR3 DNA: TGTGCCAGCAGCTTGTTAGGAGTACTTGACGAGCAGTACTTC
CDR3 protein: CASSLLGVLDEQYF

clone size: NA
J gene: TRBJ2-6
V gene: TRBV27
D gene: NA
CDR3 DNA: TGTGCCAGCAGTTTAATGTGGGGGACTGGGGCCAACGTCCTGACTTTC
CDR3 protein: CASSLMWGTGANVLTF

clone size: NA
J gene: TRBJ2-3
V gene: TRBV5-1
D gene: TRBD2
CDR3 DNA: TGCGCCAGCAGCCCACTAGCGGGTACGGGGGATACGCAGTATTTT
CDR3 protein: CASSPLAGTGDTQYF

clone size: NA
J gene: TRBJ2-5
V gene: TRBV19
D gene: TRBD1
CDR3 DNA: TGTGCCAGTAGTATCACCCCAGGGGGCGGTTGGCAAGAGACCCAGTACTTC
CDR3 protein: CASSITPGGGWQETQYF

clone size: NA
J gene: TRBJ1-2
V gene: TRBV15
D gene: NA
CDR3 DNA: TGTGCCACCAGCGGAGAGTCGTCCCGGAGGTATGGCTACACCTTC
CDR3 protein: CATSGESSRRYGYTF

clone size: NA
J gene: TRBJ2-1
V gene: TRBV19
D gene: NA
CDR3 DNA: TGTGCCAGTATCTTAAGGGGAACAGGGCAAAGCTCCTACAATGAGCAGTTCTTC
CDR3 protein: CASILRGTGQSSYNEQFF

clone size: once
J gene: TRBJ1-3
V gene: TRBV30
D gene: TRBD1
CDR3 DNA: TGTGCCTGGAGTGTAGAGCGTGTGACAGGGCCTGGAAACACCATATATTTT
CDR3 protein: CAWSVERVTGPGNTIYF

clone size: NA
J gene: TRBJ1-1
V gene: TRBV5-1
D gene: NA
CDR3 DNA: TGCGCCAGCAGCCCGGGACCCGGTTCGCCTAACACTGAAGCTTTCTTT
CDR3 protein: CASSPGPGSPNTEAFF

clone size: NA
J gene: TRBJ1-6
V gene: TRBV19
D gene: NA
CDR3 DNA: TGTGCCAGTAGGGAACAGGGATGGTCTGGTAATTCACCCCTCCACTTT
CDR3 protein: CASREQGWSGNSPLHF

clone size: NA
J gene: TRBJ2-7
V gene: TRBV9
D gene: TRBD2
CDR3 DNA: TGTGCCAGCAGCGTACTAGCGGGGGGGCTCGAGCAGTACTTC
CDR3 protein: CASSVLAGGLEQYF

clone size: NA
J gene: TRBJ2-7
V gene: TRBV5-1
D gene: NA
CDR3 DNA: TGCGCCAGCAGCCCGGACAATTCCTACGAGCAGTACTTC
CDR3 protein: CASSPDNSYEQYF

clone size: NA
J gene: TRBJ1-5
V gene: TRBV19
D gene: TRBD1
CDR3 DNA: TGTGCCACAAAAGGGACAGGCGAGCCCAATCAGCCCCAGCATTTT
CDR3 protein: CATKGTGEPNQPQHF

clone size: NA
J gene: TRBJ2-7
V gene: TRBV5-5
D gene: TRBD1
CDR3 DNA: TGTGCCAGCAGCAGGGACAGCCCACGGATCACCTACGAGCAGTACTTC
CDR3 protein: CASSRDSPRITYEQYF

clone size: few
J gene: TRBJ1-5
V gene: TRBV6-5
D gene: NA
CDR3 DNA: TGTGCCAGCAGTCGCTCATACACTAGCAATCAGCCCCAGCATTTT
CDR3 protein: CASSRSYTSNQPQHF

clone size: NA
J gene: TRBJ2-5
V gene: TRBV11-2
D gene: TRBD1
CDR3 DNA: TGTGCCAGCAGCACACAGGGGGCTATAGAGACCCAGTACTTC
CDR3 protein: CASSTQGAIETQYF

clone size: few
J gene: TRBJ1-5
V gene: TRBV19
D gene: NA
CDR3 DNA: TGTGCCAGTAGTCCCCACGGGGGCGGTTTTCAGCCCCAGCATTTT
CDR3 protein: CASSPHGGGFQPQHF

clone size: NA
J gene: TRBJ1-2
V gene: TRBV14
D gene: NA
CDR3 DNA: TGTGCCAGCAGCCTGTCTATCTTGAGTTATGGCTACACCTTC
CDR3 protein: CASSLSILSYGYTF

clone size: NA
J gene: TRBJ2-7
V gene: TRBV23-1
D gene: NA
CDR3 DNA: TGCGCCAGCAGTCTCCAAATTCCCCAGTACTACGAGCAGTACTTC
CDR3 protein: CASSLQIPQYYEQYF

clone size: NA
J gene: TRBJ2-2
V gene: TRBV27
D gene: TRBD2
CDR3 DNA: TGTGCCAGCAGTTTTTCGGGGGGCACCGGGGAGCTGTTTTTT
CDR3 protein: CASSFSGGTGELFF

clone size: NA
J gene: TRBJ2-1
V gene: TRBV7-2
D gene: NA
CDR3 DNA: TGTGCCAGCAGCCAGCGGCAAGCTGGTGAGCAGTTCTTC
CDR3 protein: CASSQRQAGEQFF

clone size: NA
J gene: TRBJ2-1
V gene: TRBV15
D gene: TRBD2
CDR3 DNA: TGTGCCACCAGCAGTTTAGCGGGGGGCTCCTACAATGAGCAGTTCTTC
CDR3 protein: CATSSLAGGSYNEQFF

clone size: once
J gene: TRBJ1-2
V gene: TRBV4-2
D gene: NA
CDR3 DNA: TGTGCCAGCAGCCAAGAAAGCGGACACGGCTATGGCTACACCTTC
CDR3 protein: CASSQESGHGYGYTF

clone size: NA
J gene: TRBJ2-1
V gene: TRBV6-1
D gene: NA
CDR3 DNA: TGTGCCAGCAGTGAAGGGAGCGTACAGGGTGGTACTCGCTACAATGAGCAGTTCTTC
CDR3 protein: CASSEGSVQGGTRYNEQFF

clone size: few
J gene: TRBJ2-3
V gene: TRBV5-1
D gene: TRBD2
CDR3 DNA: TGCGCCAGCAGCTTGGCACTAGCGAGCACAGATACGCAGTATTTT
CDR3 protein: CASSLALASTDTQYF

clone size: NA
J gene: TRBJ2-2
V gene: TRBV11-3
D gene: NA
CDR3 DNA: TGTGCCAGCAGCTTAGCCCTCTTTGTCGGCGGGGAGCTGTTTTTT
CDR3 protein: CASSLALFVGGELFF

clone size: NA
J gene: TRBJ2-4
V gene: TRBV30
D gene: NA
CDR3 DNA: TGTGCCTGGAGTGTAGGCAGGGAGCTTAACATTCAGTACTTC
CDR3 protein: CAWSVGRELNIQYF

clone size: NA
J gene: TRBJ1-2
V gene: TRBV2
D gene: TRBD1
CDR3 DNA: TGTGCCAGCCGGGGGGAGACAGGGTTTGGCTACACCTTC
CDR3 protein: CASRGETGFGYTF

clone size: NA
J gene: TRBJ2-3
V gene: TRBV6-6
D gene: NA
CDR3 DNA: TGTGCCAGCGGGCCGGGCGACTACACAGATACGCAGTATTTT
CDR3 protein: CASGPGDYTDTQYF